This T cell receptor (beta chain) was observed in a study of T cell repertoires in cytomegalovirus infection. Via MiXCR, TCRdb re-called the reads, giving one row per CDR3 protein. The sample lists approximately 180,000 distinct CDR3 sequences; less than 9.5% were seen once. This clonotype was seen at least ten times. The sample taken for sequencing was PBMCs. The clonotype was recovered from a human donor in good health (CMV status not recorded). Some clones in this sample may be carry-over from other donors' samples.

The CDR3 sequence is CASSTLAGGPHEQYF. CDR3 nucleotide sequence: TGTGCCAGCAGCACGTTAGCGGGAGGGCCCCACGAGCAGTACTTC. This chain links TRBV7-2 with TRBJ2-7, with 11 bases lining up with TRBD2. The J segment lost 5 bases and the V segment lost 5 bases, leaving 8 bases of the junction unmatched. Germline V gene sequence: CDR1 SGHTA, CDR2 FQGNSA. The CDR3 has 15 residues.